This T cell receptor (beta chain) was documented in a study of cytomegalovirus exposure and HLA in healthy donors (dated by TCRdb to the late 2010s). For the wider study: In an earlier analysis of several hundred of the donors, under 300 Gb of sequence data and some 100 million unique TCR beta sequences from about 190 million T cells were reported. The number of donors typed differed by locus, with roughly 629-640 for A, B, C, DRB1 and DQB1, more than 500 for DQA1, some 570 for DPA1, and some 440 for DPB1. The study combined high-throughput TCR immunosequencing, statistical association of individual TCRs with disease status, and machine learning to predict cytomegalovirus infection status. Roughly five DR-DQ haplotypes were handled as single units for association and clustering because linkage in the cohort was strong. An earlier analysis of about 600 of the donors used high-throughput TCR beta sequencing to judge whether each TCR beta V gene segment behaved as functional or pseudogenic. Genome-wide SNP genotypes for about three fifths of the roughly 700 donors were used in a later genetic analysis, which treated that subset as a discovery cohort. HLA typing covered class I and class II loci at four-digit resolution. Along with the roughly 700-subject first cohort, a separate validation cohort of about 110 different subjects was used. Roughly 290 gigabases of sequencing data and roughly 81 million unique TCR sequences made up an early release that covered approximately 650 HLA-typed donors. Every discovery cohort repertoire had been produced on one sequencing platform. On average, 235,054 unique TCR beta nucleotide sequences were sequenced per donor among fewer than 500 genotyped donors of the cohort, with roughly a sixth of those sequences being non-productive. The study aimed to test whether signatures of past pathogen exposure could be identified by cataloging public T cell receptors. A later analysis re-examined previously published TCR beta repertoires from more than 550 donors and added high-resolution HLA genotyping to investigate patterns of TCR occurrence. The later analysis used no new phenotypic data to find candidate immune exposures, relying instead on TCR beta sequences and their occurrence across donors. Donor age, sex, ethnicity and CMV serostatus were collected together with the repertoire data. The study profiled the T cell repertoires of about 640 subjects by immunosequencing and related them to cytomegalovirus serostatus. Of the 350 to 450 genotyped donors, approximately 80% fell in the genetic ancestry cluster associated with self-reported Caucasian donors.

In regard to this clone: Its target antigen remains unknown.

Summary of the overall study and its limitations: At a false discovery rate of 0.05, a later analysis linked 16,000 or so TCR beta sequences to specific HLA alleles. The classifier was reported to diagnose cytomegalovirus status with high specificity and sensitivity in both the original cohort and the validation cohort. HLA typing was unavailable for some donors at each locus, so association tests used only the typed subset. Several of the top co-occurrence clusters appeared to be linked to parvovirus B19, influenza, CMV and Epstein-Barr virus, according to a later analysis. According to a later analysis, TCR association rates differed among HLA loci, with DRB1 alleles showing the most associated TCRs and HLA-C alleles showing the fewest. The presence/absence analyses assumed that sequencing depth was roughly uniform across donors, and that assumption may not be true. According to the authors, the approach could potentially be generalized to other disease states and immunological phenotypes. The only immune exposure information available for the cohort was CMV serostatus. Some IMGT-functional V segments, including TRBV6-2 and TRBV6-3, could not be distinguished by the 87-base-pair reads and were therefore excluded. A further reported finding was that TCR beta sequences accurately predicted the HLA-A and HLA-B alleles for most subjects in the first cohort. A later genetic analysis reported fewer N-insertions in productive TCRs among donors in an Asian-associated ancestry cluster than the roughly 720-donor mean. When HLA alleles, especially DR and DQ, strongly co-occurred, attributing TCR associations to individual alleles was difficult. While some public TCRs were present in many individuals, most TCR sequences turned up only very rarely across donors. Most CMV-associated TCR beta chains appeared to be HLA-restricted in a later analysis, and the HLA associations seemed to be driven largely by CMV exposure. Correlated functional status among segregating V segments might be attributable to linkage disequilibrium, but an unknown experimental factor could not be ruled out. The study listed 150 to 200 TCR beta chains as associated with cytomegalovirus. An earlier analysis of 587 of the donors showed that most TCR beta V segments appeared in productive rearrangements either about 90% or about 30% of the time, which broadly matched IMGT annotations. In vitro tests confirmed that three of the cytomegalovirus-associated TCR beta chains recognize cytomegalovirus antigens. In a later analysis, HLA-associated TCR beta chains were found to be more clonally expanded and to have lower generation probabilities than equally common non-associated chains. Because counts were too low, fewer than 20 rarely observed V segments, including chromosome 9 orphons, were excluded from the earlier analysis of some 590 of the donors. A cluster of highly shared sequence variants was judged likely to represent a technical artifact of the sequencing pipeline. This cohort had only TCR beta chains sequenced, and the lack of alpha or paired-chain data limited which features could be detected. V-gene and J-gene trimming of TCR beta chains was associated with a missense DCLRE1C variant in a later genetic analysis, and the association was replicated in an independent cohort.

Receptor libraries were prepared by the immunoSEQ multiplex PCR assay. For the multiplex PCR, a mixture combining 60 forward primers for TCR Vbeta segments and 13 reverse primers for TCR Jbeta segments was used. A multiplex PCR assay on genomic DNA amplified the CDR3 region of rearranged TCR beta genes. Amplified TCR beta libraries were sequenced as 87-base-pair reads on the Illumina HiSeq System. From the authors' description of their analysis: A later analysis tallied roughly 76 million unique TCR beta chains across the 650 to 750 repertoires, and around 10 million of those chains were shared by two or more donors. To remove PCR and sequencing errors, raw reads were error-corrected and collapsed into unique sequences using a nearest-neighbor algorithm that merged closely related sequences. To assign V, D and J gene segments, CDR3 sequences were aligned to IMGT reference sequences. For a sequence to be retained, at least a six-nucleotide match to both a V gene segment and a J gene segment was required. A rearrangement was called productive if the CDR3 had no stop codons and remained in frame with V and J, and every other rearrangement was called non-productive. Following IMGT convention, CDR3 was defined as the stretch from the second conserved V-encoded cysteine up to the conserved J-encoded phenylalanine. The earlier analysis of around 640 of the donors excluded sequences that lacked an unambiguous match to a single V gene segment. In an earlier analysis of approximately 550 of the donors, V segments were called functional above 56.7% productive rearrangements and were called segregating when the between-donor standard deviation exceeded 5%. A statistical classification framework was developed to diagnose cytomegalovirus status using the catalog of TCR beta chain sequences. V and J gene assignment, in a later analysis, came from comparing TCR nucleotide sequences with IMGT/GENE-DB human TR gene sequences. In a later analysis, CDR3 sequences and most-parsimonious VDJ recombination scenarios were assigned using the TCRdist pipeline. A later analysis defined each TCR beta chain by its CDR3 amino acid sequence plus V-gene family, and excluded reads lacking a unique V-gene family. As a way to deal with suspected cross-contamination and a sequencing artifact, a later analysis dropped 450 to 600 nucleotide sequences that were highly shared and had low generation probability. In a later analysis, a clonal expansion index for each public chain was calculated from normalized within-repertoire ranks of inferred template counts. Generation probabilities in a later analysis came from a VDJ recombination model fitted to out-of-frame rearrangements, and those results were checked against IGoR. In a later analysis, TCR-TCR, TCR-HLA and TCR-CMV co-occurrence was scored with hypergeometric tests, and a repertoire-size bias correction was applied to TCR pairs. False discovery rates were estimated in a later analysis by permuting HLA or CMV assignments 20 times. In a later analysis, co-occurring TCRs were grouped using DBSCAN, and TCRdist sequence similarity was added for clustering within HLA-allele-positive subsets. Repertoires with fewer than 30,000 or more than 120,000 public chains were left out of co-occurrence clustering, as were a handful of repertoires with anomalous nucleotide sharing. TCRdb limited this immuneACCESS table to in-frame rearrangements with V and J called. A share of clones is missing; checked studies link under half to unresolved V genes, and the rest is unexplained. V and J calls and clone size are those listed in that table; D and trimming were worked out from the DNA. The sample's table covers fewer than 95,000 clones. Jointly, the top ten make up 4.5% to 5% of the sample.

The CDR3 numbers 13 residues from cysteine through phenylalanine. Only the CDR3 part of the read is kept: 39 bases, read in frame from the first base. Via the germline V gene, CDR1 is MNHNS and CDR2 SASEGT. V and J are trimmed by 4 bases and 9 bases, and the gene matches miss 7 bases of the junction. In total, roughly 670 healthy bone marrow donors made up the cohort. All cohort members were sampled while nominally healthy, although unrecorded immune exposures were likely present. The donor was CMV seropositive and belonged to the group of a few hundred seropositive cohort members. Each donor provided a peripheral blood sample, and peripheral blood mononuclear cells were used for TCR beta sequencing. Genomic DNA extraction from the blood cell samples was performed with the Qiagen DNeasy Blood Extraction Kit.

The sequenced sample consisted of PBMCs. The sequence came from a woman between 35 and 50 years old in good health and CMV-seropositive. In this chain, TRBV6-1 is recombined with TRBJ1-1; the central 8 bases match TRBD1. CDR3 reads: CASSAWTGRQAFF. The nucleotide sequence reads TGTGCCAGCAGTGCTTGGACAGGGAGGCAAGCTTTCTTT.